This T cell receptor beta chain emerged from a study of OX40 agonist ivuxolimab in advanced cancers. On the study more broadly: Dosing consisted of intravenous ivuxolimab at 0.01 to 10 mg/kg every 2 weeks. A partial response was reached by three patients: one with hepatocellular carcinoma and two with cutaneous melanoma. General study points: Part of the nonresponder group also had normalized T-cell clonal expansion that was low.

Some clones are missing from TCRdb's copy, which holds only in-frame ones; the method was immunoSEQ multiplex PCR. The table records roughly 17,000 clones, around 80% of them present only once. Peripheral blood came from all dose cohorts at three timepoints. V lost 5 bases, J lost 4 bases, and 9 bases lay in between. CDR1 and CDR2 (germline): SGHNT, YYREEE (reference sequence). The CDR3 extends over 12 amino acids. Concerning this clone itself: Antigen: not known.

The chain joins TRBV5-4 to TRBJ1-1; no clear D. The clonotype originates from an adult with an advanced solid tumor such as melanoma, head and neck, liver or kidney cancer. Sequenced here: CD4+ or CD8+ T cells sorted from blood, sampled in a trial of the OX40 agonist ivuxolimab. CDR3 bases: TGTGCCAGCAGTCCCGTTGGCACTGAAGCTTTCTTT. Amino acids: CASSPVGTEAFF.